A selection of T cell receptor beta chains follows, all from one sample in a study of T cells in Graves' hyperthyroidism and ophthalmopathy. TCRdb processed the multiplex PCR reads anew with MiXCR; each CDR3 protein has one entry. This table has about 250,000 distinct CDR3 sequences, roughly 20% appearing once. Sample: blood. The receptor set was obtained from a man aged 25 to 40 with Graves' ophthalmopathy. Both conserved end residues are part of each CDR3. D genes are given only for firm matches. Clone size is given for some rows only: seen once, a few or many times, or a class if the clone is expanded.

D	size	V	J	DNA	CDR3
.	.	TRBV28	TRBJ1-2	TGTGCCACCAGTTTATCTGGGGCCCCCTATGGCTACACCTTC	CATSLSGAPYGYTF
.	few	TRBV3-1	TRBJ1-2	TGTGCCAGCAGCCAAGTCCCCCGGGACCGCTATGGCTACACCTTC	CASSQVPRDRYGYTF
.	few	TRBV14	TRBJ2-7	TGTGCCAGCAGCCAAGCGAGGGGGGGTCCCGCCTACGAGCAGTACTTC	CASSQARGGPAYEQYF
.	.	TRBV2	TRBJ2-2	TGTGCCAGCAGTGAAGGTAGCGAGGGGAAAGCCGGGGAGCTGTTTTTT	CASSEGSEGKAGELFF
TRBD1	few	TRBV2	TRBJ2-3	TGTGCCAGCAGAGGGGGGATGGGGACAGGGAACACAGATACGCAGTATTTT	CASRGGMGTGNTDTQYF
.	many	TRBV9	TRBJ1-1	TGTGCCAGCAGCGTTGGAGGGCCCACTGAAGCTTTCTTT	CASSVGGPTEAFF
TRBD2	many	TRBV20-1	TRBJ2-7	TGCAGTGCTAGCCCTTTTAGCGGGGGGACCTACGAGCAGTACTTC	CSASPFSGGTYEQYF
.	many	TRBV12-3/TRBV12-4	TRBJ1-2	TGTGCCAGCAGTTTAGGGACTGGCTACACCTTC	CASSLGTGYTF
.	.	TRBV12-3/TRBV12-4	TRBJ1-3	TGTGCCAGCAAAGGGACGGCCTACTCTGGAAACACCATATATTTT	CASKGTAYSGNTIYF
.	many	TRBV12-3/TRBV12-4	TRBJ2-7	TGTGCCAGCAGTTTAGAGCTCTCCTACGAGCAGTACTTC	CASSLELSYEQYF
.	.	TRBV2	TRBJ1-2	TGTGCCACTTGGGACCGTCTCTATGGCTACACCTTC	CATWDRLYGYTF
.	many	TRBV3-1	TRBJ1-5	TGTGCCAGCAGCCAAGGAAACAATCAGCCCCAGCATTTT	CASSQGNNQPQHF
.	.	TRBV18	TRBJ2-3	TGTGCCAGCTCACCAGTAACAGATTCAGATACGCAGTATTTT	CASSPVTDSDTQYF
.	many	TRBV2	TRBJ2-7	TGTGCCAGCACCCCAGATCCGAGACAAGGCGAGCAGTACTTC	CASTPDPRQGEQYF
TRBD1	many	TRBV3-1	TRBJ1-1	TGTGCCAGCAGCCCACAGGGGGATAGTGAAGCTTTCTTT	CASSPQGDSEAFF
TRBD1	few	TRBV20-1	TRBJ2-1	TGCAGTGCGACAACTATAACAGGGGGCGATGAGCAGTTCTTC	CSATTITGGDEQFF
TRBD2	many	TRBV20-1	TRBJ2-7	TGCAGTGCTAGAAGCGGGAGTAACCACGAGCAGTACTTC	CSARSGSNHEQYF
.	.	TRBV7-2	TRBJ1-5	TGTGCCAGCAGTCACATGGACGACTCGGATCAGCCCCAGCATTTT	CASSHMDDSDQPQHF
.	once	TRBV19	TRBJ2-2	TGTGCCAGTAGTATAGGGGGGTGGCAGAACACCGGGGAGCTGTTTTTT	CASSIGGWQNTGELFF
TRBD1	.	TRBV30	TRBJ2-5	TGTGCCTGGACAGGGGGCAAAGAGACCCAGTACTTC	CAWTGGKETQYF
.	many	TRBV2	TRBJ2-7	TGTGCCAGCAGTAAACGGGGCTCCTACGAGCAGTACTTC	CASSKRGSYEQYF
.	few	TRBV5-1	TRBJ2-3	TGCGCCAGCAGCTTGGAGGGGTCGGGGTCCACAGATACGCAGTATTTT	CASSLEGSGSTDTQYF
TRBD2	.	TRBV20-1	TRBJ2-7	TGCAGTGCTGAGTCCCTCAGCGGGAGGGCCTTGAACGAGCAGTACTTC	CSAESLSGRALNEQYF